Below, 19 T cell receptor beta chains from the same sample are listed, as sequenced in a study of response to subunit inactivated influenza vaccine. One entry per CDR3 protein, called by TCRdb with MiXCR from the RT-PCR reads. The data contain roughly 650,000 distinct CDR3 sequences, about 14% of them seen just once; the ten biggest clones take up roughly 7.6%. The sequenced sample was PBMCs from blood, obtained 14 to 15 days before vaccination. The receptor set was obtained from a man aged 50-59 years who received an inactivated influenza vaccine.

The rearrangement joins TRBV20-1 to TRBJ2-7; 9 bases are a match to TRBD1. Germline loops: CDR1 DFQATT, CDR2 SNEGSKA (reference sequence). The CDR3 is 12 amino acids. V was pared by 5 bases and J by 5 bases, with 4 bases of the junction left unmatched. CDR3 bases: TGCAGTGCTGGAAGACAGGGGGACGAGCAGTACTTC. Translating gives CSAGRQGDEQYF.

This rearrangement joins TRBV5-5 to TRBJ2-3; 8 positions match TRBD2. Unmatched junction bases numbered 8, after V lost 4 bases and J lost 4 bases. This CDR3 spans 15 amino acids. The germline CDR1 and CDR2 sequences are SGHKS and YYEKEE (reference sequence). The CDR3 coding sequence is TGTGCCAGCAGCCGCGTCGGGGGGGCCCCAGATACGCAGTATTTT. It encodes CASSRVGGAPDTQYF.

CDR3 sequence (DNA): TGTGCCAGCAGCCATGAGTTGGGACTAGCGGGGGGCTTTTCCCCACTCGATACGCAGTATTTT. This translates into CASSHELGLAGGFSPLDTQYF. This chain uses TRBV4-2 with TRBJ2-3, with TRBD2 matching over 15 bases. V was clipped by 3 bases and J by 6 bases; unmatched bases: 19. Germline lookup yields CDR1 LGHNA and CDR2 YNFKEQ. The CDR3 sequence is 21 residues long.

This clonotype was seen only a few times. The gene calls are TRBV12-3 or TRBV12-4 and TRBJ2-1, with D hard to call. V lost 6 bases to trimming and J lost 7 bases, with 22 bases between them. This CDR3 has 16 residues. Here the CDR3 DNA reads TGTGCCAGCAGCTCAGATAATTTTTCGCTGAGGAATGAGCAGTTCTTC. It encodes CASSSDNFSLRNEQFF.

In its sample, this clonotype was seen a few times. This chain links TRBV5-1 with TRBJ2-3; D not resolved. This CDR3 contains 14 residues. The ends were cut back, 6 bases at V and 2 bases at J, with 13 bases in the middle. CDR1 is SGHRS, CDR2 YFSETQ, per germline. CDR3 coding DNA: TGCGCCAGCACCCGAAGGCAGAACACAGATACGCAGTATTTT. It yields the protein CASTRRQNTDTQYF.

This clonotype was detected a few times. This rearrangement joins TRBV7-8 to TRBJ2-3; tentatively, D is TRBD1 (6 bases). CDR1 SGHVS and CDR2 FQNEAQ come from the germline V gene. The CDR3 spans 15 residues. The V end lost 5 bases, the J end lost 5 bases, and 17 bases lay between the germline ends. The CDR3 coding sequence is TGTGCCAGCAGCCGAATCGGGGACACCGGAGATACGCAGTATTTT. Protein: CASSRIGDTGDTQYF.

The chain is built from TRBV5-1 and TRBJ1-1, with TRBD1 matching over 9 bases. V lost 1 base, J lost 0 bases, and 7 bases stayed unmatched. This CDR3 has 17 amino acids. The germline gives CDR1 SGHRS, CDR2 YFSETQ. CDR3 nucleotides: TGCGCCAGCAGCTTGTTGGGACAGGGCCCCATGAACACTGAAGCTTTCTTT. The encoded protein is CASSLLGQGPMNTEAFF.

V and J are TRBV7-9 and TRBJ2-7; TRBD1 aligns across 9 bases. V was clipped by 1 base and J by 1 base; unmatched bases: 5. This CDR3 has 16 residues. CDR1 is SEHNR and CDR2 is FQNEAQ in the germline V gene (reference sequence). CDR3: CASSLDPGQGSYEQYF. The CDR3 DNA reads TGTGCCAGCAGCTTAGATCCGGGACAGGGTTCCTACGAGCAGTACTTC. Variable domain in full (rest from reference TRBV7-9 and TRBJ2-7): DTGVSQNPRHKITKRGQNVTFRCDPISEHNRLYWYRQTLGQGPEFLTYFQNEAQLEKSRLLSDRFSAERPKGSFSTLEIQRTEQGDSAMYLCASSLDPGQGSYEQYFGPGTRLTVT.

The CDR3 DNA sequence: TGTGCCAGCAGCCACATACGACAGGGTTTCGTGGCAGCTTTCTTT. It translates to CASSHIRQGFVAAFF. The rearrangement uses TRBV2 and TRBJ1-1; 7 bases are a match to TRBD1. Germline V CDR1 and CDR2: SNHLY, FYNNEI. V lost 6 bases and J lost 10; bases outside the gene matches: 17. The CDR3 is 15 residues long.

This clonotype was seen a few times. The chain carries TRBV30 and TRBJ2-1; D remains unclear. V dropped 3 bases and J dropped 10 bases, with 7 bases sitting between them. This CDR3 spans 10 amino acids. Germline V gives CDR1 GTSNPN, CDR2 SVGIG (reference sequence). For the CDR3, the DNA is TGTGCCTGGAGGGTAGAGGAGCAGTTCTTC. Its translation: CAWRVEEQFF.

This clonotype was detected only a few times. This chain links TRBV2 with TRBJ1-6; 10 bases match TRBD1. This CDR3 is 15 amino acids long. J was trimmed by 10 bases and V by 4 bases; bases with no gene match: 7. The germline V gene encodes CDR1 SNHLY and CDR2 FYNNEI. The CDR3 DNA reads as TGTGCCAGCAGTGGCGGGACAGGGGTTGGGTCACCCCTCCACTTT. As protein: CASSGGTGVGSPLHF.

This clonotype was counted a few times. The chain uses TRBV7-9 and TRBJ2-3; TRBD2 matches at 8 bases. J was trimmed by 1 base and V by 5 bases; bases with no gene match: 8. The CDR3 runs 16 residues. Per the germline V gene, CDR1 is SEHNR and CDR2 is FQNEAQ (reference sequence). The CDR3: CASSDLAAGGTDTQYF. CDR3 DNA sequence: TGTGCCAGCAGCGACCTCGCAGCGGGAGGCACAGATACGCAGTATTTT.

DNA for the CDR3: TGTGCCTGGTCGACAGGGGCTGGAAACACCATATATTTT. Amino acid sequence: CAWSTGAGNTIYF. The chain has TRBV30 and TRBJ1-3; 8 positions match TRBD1. V was pared by 5 bases and J by 2 bases, with 2 bases of the junction left unmatched. The CDR3 length is 13 residues. CDR1 and CDR2 from the germline V gene are GTSNPN and SVGIG (reference sequence).

The CDR3 nucleotides are TGCGCCAGCAGCCAAGAGGCGGGGCAGATAAACATTCAGTACTTC. Translating gives CASSQEAGQINIQYF. This chain joins TRBV4-3 and TRBJ2-4; D might be TRBD2 (6 bases). The CDR3 spans 15 residues. From germline, CDR1 is LGHNA and CDR2 YSLEER. V was clipped by 0 bases and J by 6 bases, with 12 bases between them.

Here the CDR3 DNA reads TGCAGTGCTAGAGGGGCTAGCGGGGCTTTGGCCGAGCAGTTCTTC. Protein: CSARGASGALAEQFF. V and J are TRBV20-1 and TRBJ2-1; 9 bases line up with TRBD2. Looked up from germline, CDR1 is DFQATT and CDR2 is SNEGSKA (reference sequence). This CDR3 spans 15 amino acids. The J segment lost 10 bases and the V segment lost 1 base, leaving 11 bases of the junction unmatched.

This clonotype was observed a few times. CDR3 in DNA: TGTGCCAGCAGTTTGTGGAGGAGCGGGGGGGCCAATGAGCAGTTCTTC. This sequence encodes CASSLWRSGGANEQFF. V usage is TRBV12-3 or TRBV12-4 and J usage is TRBJ2-1; 10 bases map to TRBD2. V lost 3 bases and J lost 6; bases outside the gene matches: 8. The CDR3 sequence is 16 residues long.

This clonotype was detected a few times. The chain employs TRBV10-3 and TRBJ2-3; 8 bases agree with TRBD2. From germline, CDR1 is ENHRY and CDR2 SYGVKD. Losses at the gene ends were 5 bases for V and 2 bases for J; bases not matched to a gene: 6. The CDR3 consists of 15 residues. CDR3 region: CAISKTSEHTDTQYF. Here the CDR3 DNA reads TGTGCCATCAGTAAGACTAGCGAACACACAGATACGCAGTATTTT.

This clonotype was observed a handful of times. The chain recombines TRBV6-2 or TRBV6-3 with TRBJ2-7; D uncertain. The CDR3 sequence is 14 residues long. Germline loops: CDR1 MNHEY, CDR2 SVGEGT. The ends were cut back, 7 bases at V and 0 bases at J, with 13 bases in the middle. CDR3 DNA sequence: TGTGCCAGCACCCAGCAGAGTGGCTCCTACGAGCAGTACTTC. Protein: CASTQQSGSYEQYF.

The V call is TRBV5-6, the J call TRBJ2-5; 8 bases line up with TRBD1. Germline CDR1 SGHDT, CDR2 YYEEEE. CDR3 size: 15 residues. Germline trimming cut 0 bases from V and 5 bases from J; bases unmatched to any gene: 6. The CDR3 loop is CASSLVRGRGETQYF. In nucleotides, the CDR3 is TGTGCCAGCAGCTTGGTCAGGGGGCGCGGGGAGACCCAGTACTTC.